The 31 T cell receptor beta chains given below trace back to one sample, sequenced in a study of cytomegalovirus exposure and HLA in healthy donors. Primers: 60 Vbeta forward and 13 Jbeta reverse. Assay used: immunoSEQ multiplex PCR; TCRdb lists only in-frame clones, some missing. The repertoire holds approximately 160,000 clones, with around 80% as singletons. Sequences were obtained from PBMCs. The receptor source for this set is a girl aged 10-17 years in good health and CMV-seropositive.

Here the CDR3 DNA reads TGTGCCAGCAGACGAACAGTCCAAACCGCCTACGAGCAGTACTTC. It encodes CASRRTVQTAYEQYF. The gene calls are TRBV2 and TRBJ2-7; no definite D call. The CDR3 extends over 15 amino acids. With 6 bases removed from V and 2 bases from J, the gap between germline ends came to 17 bases. The germline V gene has CDR1 SNHLY and CDR2 FYNNEI.

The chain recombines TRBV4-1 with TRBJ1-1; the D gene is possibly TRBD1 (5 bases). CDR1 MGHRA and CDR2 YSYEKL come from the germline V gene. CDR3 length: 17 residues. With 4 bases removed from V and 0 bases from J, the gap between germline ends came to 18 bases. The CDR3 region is CASSPNPGVSMNTEAFF. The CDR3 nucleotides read TGCGCCAGCAGCCCGAACCCGGGGGTCAGCATGAACACTGAAGCTTTCTTT.

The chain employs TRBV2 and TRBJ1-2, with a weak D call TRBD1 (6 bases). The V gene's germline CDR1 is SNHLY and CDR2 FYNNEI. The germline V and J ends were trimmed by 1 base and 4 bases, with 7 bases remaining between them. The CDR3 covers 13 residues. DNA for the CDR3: TGTGCCAGCAGTGAAGGGACAGCCTATGGCTACACCTTC. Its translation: CASSEGTAYGYTF.

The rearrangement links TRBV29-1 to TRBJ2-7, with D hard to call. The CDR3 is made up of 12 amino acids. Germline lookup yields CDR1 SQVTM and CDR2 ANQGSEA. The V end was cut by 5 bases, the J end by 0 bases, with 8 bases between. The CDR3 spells CSVLMASYEQYF. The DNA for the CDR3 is TGCAGCGTTTTAATGGCCTCCTACGAGCAGTACTTC.

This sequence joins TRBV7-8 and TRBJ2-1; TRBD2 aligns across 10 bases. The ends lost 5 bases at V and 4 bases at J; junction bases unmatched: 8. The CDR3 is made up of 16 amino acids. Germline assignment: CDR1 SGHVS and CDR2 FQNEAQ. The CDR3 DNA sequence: TGTGCCAGCAGCCCGAGGACTAGCGGCAGTTACAATGAGCAGTTCTTC. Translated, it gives CASSPRTSGSYNEQFF.

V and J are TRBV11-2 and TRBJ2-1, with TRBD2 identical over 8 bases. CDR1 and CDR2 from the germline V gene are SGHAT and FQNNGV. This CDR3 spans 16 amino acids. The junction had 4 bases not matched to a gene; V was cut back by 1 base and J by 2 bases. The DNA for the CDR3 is TGTGCCAGCAGCTTAGTACTAGCGGCGACCTACAATGAGCAGTTCTTC. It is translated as CASSLVLAATYNEQFF.

CDR3 residues: CASNPLLAGGTDTQYF. The DNA of the CDR3 is TGTGCCAGCAATCCTCTGCTAGCGGGGGGGACAGATACGCAGTATTTT. This rearrangement joins TRBV2 to TRBJ2-3; 12 nucleotides agree with TRBD2. The ends lost 7 bases at V and 3 bases at J; junction bases unmatched: 8. This CDR3 is 16 amino acids long. CDR1 is SNHLY, CDR2 FYNNEI, per germline.

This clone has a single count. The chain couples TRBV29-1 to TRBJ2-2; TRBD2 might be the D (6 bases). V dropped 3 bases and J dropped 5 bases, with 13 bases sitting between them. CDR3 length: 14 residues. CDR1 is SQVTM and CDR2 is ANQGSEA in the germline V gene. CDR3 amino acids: CSVERGRPTGELFF. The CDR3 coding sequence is TGCAGCGTTGAGCGGGGCCGCCCAACCGGGGAGCTGTTTTTT.

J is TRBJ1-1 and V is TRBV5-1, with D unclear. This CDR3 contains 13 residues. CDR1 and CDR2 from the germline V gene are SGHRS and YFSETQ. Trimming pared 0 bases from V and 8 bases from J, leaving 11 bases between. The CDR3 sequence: CASSLAAGSEAFF. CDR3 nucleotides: TGCGCCAGCAGCTTGGCCGCAGGCTCGGAAGCTTTCTTT.

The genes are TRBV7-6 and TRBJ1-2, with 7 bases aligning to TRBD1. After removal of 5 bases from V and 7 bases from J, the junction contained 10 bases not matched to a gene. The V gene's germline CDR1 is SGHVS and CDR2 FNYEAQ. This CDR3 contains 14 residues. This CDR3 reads CASSPTQGIGGYTF. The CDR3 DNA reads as TGTGCCAGCAGCCCAACACAGGGGATTGGTGGCTACACCTTC.

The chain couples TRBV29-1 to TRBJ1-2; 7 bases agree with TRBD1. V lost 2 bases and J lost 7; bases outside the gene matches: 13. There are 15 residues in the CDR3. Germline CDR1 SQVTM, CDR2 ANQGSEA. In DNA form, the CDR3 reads TGCAGCGTTGAATTCGCGGCAGGGGGTTTAGGTGGCTACACCTTC. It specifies CSVEFAAGGLGGYTF.

The DNA for the CDR3 is TGTGCCAGCAGTCCTTCGGGCAATCAGCCCCAGCATTTT. It translates to CASSPSGNQPQHF. J is TRBJ1-5 and V is TRBV6-6; unclear D gene. Looked up from germline, CDR1 is MNHNY and CDR2 is SVGAGI (reference sequence). The CDR3 extends over 13 amino acids. V lost 5 bases and J 2 bases, leaving 7 bases between the germline ends.

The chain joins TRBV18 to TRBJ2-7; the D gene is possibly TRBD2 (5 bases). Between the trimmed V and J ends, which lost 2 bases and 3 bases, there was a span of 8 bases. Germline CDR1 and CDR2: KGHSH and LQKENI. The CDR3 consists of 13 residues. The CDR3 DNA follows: TGTGCCAGCTCACCAAGCGGCAGCTACGAGCAGTACTTC. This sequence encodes CASSPSGSYEQYF.

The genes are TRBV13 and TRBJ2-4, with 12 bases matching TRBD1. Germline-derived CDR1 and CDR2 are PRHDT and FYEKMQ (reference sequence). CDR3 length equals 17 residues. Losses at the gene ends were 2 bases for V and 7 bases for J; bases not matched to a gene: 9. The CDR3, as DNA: TGTGCCAGCAGCTTACGACACGGGACAGGGGGCTATAACATTCAGTACTTC. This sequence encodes CASSLRHGTGGYNIQYF.

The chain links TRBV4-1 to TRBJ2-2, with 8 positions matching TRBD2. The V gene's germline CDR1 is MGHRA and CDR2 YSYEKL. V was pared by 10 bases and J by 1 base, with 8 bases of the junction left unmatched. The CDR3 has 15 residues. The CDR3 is CAKAVAGMNTGELFF. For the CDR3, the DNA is TGCGCCAAAGCTGTAGCGGGAATGAACACCGGGGAGCTGTTTTTT.

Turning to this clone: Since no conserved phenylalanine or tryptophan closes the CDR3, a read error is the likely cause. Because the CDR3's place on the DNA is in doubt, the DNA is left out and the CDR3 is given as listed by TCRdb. This CDR3 is CASSSPGAFWT. The rearrangement joins TRBV27 to TRBJ1-1; the table's D call, TRBD1, was not checked against the DNA. From germline, CDR1 is MNHEY and CDR2 SMNVEV (reference sequence). The CDR3 is 11 amino acids long, termini counted.

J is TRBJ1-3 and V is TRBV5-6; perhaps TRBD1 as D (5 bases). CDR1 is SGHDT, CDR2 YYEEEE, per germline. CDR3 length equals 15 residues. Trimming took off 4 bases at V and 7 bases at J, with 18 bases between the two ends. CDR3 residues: CASSRTFDRRNTIYF. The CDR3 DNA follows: TGTGCCAGCAGCCGGACATTCGACCGTCGGAACACCATATATTTT.

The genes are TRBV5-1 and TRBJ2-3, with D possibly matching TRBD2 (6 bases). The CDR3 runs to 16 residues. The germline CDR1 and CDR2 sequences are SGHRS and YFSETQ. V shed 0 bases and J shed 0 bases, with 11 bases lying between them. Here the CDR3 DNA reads TGCGCCAGCAGCTTGGAGTTAGCGGCAAGCACAGATACGCAGTATTTT. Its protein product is CASSLELAASTDTQYF.

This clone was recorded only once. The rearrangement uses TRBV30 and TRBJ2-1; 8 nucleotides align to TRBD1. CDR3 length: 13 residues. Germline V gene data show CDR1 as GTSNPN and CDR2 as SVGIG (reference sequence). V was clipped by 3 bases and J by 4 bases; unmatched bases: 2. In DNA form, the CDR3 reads TGTGCCTGGAGATGGACAGGGTACAATGAGCAGTTCTTC. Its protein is CAWRWTGYNEQFF.

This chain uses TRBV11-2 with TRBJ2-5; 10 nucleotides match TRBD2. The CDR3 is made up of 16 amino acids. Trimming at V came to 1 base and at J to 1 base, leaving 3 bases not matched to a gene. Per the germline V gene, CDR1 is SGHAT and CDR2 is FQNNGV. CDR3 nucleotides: TGTGCCAGCAGCTTAGCAGGACTAGCGGTCCAAGAGACCCAGTACTTC. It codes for CASSLAGLAVQETQYF.

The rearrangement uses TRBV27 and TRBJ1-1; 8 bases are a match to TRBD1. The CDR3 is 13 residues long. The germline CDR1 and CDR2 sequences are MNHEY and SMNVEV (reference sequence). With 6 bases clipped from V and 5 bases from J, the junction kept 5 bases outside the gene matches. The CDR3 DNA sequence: TGTGCCAGCAGAAATCAGGGGGCGACTGAAGCTTTCTTT. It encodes CASRNQGATEAFF.

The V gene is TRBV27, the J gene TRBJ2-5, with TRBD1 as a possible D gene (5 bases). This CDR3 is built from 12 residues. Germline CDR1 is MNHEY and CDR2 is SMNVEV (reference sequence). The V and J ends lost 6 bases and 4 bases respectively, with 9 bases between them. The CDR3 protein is CASRDTGETQYF. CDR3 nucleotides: TGTGCCAGCAGGGACACGGGAGAGACCCAGTACTTC.

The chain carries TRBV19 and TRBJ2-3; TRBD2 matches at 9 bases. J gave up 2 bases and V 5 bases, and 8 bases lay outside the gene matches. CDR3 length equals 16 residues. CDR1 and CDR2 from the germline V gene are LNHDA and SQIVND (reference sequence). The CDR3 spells CASSPTTSGNTDTQYF. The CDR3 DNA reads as TGTGCCAGTAGTCCGACGACTAGCGGAAACACAGATACGCAGTATTTT.

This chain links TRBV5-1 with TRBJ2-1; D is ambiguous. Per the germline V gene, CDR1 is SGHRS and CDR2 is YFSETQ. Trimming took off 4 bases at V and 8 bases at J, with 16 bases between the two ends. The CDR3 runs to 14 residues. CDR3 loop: CASSPNPGSDEQFF. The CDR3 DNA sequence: TGCGCCAGCAGCCCTAACCCCGGGTCGGATGAGCAGTTCTTC.

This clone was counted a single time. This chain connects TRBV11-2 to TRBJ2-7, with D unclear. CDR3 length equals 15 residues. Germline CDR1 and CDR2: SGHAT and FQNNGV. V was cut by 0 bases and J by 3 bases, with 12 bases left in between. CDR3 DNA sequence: TGTGCCAGCAGCTTAGAAAGAGCATCCTTCTACGAGCAGTACTTC. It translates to CASSLERASFYEQYF.

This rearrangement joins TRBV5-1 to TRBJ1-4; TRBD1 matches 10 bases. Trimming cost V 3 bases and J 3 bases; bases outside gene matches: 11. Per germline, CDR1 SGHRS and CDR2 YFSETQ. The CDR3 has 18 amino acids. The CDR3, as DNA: TGCGCCAGCAGCTCGGGGACAGGGGTGTTCAGTCCTAATGAAAAACTGTTTTTT. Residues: CASSSGTGVFSPNEKLFF.

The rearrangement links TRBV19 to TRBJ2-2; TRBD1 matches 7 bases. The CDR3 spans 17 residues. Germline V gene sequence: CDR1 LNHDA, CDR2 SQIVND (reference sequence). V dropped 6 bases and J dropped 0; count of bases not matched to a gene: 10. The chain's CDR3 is CASRKGIGTANTGELFF. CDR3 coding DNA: TGTGCCAGTAGGAAGGGAATCGGGACAGCGAACACCGGGGAGCTGTTTTTT.

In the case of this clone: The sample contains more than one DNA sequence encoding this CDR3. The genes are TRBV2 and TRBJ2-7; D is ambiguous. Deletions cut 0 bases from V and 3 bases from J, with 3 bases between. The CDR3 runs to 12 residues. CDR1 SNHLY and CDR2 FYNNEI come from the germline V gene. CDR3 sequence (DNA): TGTGCCAGCAGTGAAGCTCGCTACGAGCAGTACTTC. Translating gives CASSEARYEQYF.

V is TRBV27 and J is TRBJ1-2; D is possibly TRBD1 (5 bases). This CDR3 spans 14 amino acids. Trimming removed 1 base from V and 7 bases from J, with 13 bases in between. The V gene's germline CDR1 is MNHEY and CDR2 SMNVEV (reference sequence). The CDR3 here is CASSLWEGSGGYTF. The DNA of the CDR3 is TGTGCCAGCAGTTTATGGGAGGGGTCGGGTGGCTACACCTTC.

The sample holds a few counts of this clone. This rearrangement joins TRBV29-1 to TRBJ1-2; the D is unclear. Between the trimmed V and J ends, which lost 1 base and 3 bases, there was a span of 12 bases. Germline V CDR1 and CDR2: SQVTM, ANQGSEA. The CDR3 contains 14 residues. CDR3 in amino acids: CSVEVSIGDYGYTF. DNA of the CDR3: TGCAGCGTTGAAGTCTCTATCGGGGACTATGGCTACACCTTC.

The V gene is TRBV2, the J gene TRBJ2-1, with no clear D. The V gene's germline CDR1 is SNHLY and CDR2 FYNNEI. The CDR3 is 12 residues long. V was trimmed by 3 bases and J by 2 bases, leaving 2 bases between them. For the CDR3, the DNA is TGTGCCAGCAGTGACACCTACAATGAGCAGTTCTTC. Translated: CASSDTYNEQFF.